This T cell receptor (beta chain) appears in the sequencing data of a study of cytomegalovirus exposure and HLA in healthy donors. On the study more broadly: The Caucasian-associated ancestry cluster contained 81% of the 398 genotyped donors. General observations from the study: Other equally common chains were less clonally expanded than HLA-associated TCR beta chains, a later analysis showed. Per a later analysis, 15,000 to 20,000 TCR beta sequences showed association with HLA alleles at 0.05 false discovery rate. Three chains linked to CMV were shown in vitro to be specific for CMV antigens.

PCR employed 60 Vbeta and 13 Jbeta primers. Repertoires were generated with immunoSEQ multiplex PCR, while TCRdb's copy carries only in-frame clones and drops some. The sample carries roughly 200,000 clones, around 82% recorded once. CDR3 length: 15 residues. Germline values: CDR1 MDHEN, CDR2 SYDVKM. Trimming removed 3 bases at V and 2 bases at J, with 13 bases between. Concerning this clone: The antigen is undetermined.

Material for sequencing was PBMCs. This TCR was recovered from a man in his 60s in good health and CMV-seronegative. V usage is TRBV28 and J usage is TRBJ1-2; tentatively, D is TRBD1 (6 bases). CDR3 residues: CASSLSHTGNYGYTF. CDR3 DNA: TGTGCCAGCAGTTTGTCCCACACAGGGAACTATGGCTACACCTTC.